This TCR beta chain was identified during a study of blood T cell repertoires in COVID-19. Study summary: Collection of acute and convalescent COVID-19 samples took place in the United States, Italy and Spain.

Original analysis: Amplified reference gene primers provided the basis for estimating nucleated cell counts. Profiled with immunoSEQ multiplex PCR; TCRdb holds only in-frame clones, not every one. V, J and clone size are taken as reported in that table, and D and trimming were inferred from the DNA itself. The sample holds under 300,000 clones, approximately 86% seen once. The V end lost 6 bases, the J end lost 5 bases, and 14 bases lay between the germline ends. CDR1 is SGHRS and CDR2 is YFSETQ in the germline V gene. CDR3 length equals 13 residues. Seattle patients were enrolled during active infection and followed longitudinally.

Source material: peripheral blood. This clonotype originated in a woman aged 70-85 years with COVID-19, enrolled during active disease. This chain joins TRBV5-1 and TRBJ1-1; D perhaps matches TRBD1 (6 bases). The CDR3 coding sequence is TGCGCCAGCAACCCGAGTCAGGGGACTGAAGCTTTCTTT. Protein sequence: CASNPSQGTEAFF.